A selection of T cell receptor beta chains follows, all from one sample in a study of response to subunit inactivated influenza vaccine. One entry per CDR3 protein results from TCRdb running MiXCR on the RT-PCR reads. The sample holds fewer than 650,000 distinct CDR3 sequences, around 13% seen once. The material was PBMCs from blood, obtained 45 days after vaccination. These receptors came from a man aged 45-65 years who received an inactivated influenza vaccine. Each CDR3 is given without its conserved first and last residue.

cdr3_aa v_call
ASSKADRGQEETQY TRBV5-1
ASSEARNYGYT TRBV11-2
ASSQDPPGAITGELF TRBV4-2
ASRPGRRTGGGETQY TRBV6-2/TRBV6-3
ASSPGGTTTDTQY TRBV12-3/TRBV12-4
ASSLGTRSLDTQY TRBV12-3/TRBV12-4
ASSDEGTEAF TRBV4-2
AISVGQRDGTEAF TRBV10-3
ASRNTGSRFDNEQF TRBV7-8
AVSGQASHEQY TRBV10-3
ASSLDSTSGGYEQY TRBV5-1
ASSLISGGGNEQF TRBV7-3
SVGGQGRGTDTQY TRBV20-1
ASSQDLGTHYGYT TRBV4-3
SAVEGGSYEQY TRBV29-1
ASSLNRGRYEQY TRBV5-6
SASTGETTYEQY TRBV20-1
ASSWTVTEQF TRBV5-1
SAPNPSGGGYEQY TRBV20-1